One sample yielded the 30 T cell receptor beta chains listed below, sequenced in a study of T cell changes during pregnancy in multiple sclerosis. Here immunoSEQ multiplex PCR was the method, and the copy in TCRdb shows in-frame clones only, minus some. The sample has tens of thousands of clones, 88% seen once. Sequencing was performed on CD4+ T cells from peripheral blood mononuclear cells, taken in the second trimester of pregnancy. The receptors come from a female donor with multiple sclerosis, enrolled in a pregnancy study.

The chain uses TRBV4-1 and TRBJ1-4; TRBD1 matches at 9 bases. Trimming cost V 7 bases and J 5 bases; bases outside gene matches: 8. In germline, CDR1 is MGHRA, CDR2 YSYEKL. The CDR3 has 15 amino acids. This chain's CDR3 is CASTKVGQGNEKLFF. CDR3 in DNA: TGCGCCAGCACCAAAGTGGGACAGGGCAATGAAAAACTGTTTTTT.

V and J are TRBV15 and TRBJ2-7; 9 nucleotides line up with TRBD2. V was clipped by 3 bases and J by 6 bases; unmatched bases: 12. Germline assignment: CDR1 LNHNV and CDR2 YYDKDF (reference sequence). The CDR3 runs to 16 residues. The CDR3: CATSSESPGLASEQYF. CDR3 bases: TGTGCCACCAGCAGCGAATCACCGGGACTAGCTAGCGAGCAGTACTTC.

V is TRBV5-6 and J is TRBJ1-1; 9 bases match TRBD1. Trimming cost V 4 bases and J 1 base; bases outside gene matches: 8. Germline V gene data show CDR1 as SGHDT and CDR2 as YYEEEE. The CDR3 has 16 residues. The CDR3 nucleotides read TGTGCCAGCAGCCGTCCAGGACAGGGGAGGAACACTGAAGCTTTCTTT. This codes for CASSRPGQGRNTEAFF.

V usage is TRBV5-4 and J usage is TRBJ2-5, with 12 bases fitting TRBD2. The length of the CDR3 is 15 residues. With 2 bases clipped from V and 5 bases from J, the junction kept 4 bases outside the gene matches. Germline V gene lookup returns CDR1 SGHNT and CDR2 YYREEE (reference sequence). The CDR3: CASSFLAGGGETQYF. The CDR3 bases are TGTGCCAGCAGCTTTCTAGCGGGAGGGGGGGAGACCCAGTACTTC.

The chain employs TRBV19 and TRBJ2-1, with TRBD2 matching over 12 bases. With 7 bases clipped from V and 8 bases from J, the junction kept 6 bases outside the gene matches. The germline V gene has CDR1 LNHDA and CDR2 SQIVND (reference sequence). The CDR3 is made up of 14 amino acids. In DNA form, the CDR3 reads TGTGCCAGTACAGGACTAGCGGGAACCGATGAGCAGTTCTTC. Translated: CASTGLAGTDEQFF.

The chain has TRBV7-6 and TRBJ2-2; 7 bases are shared with TRBD1. Germline CDR1 reads SGHVS; CDR2 reads FNYEAQ. The J segment lost 4 bases and the V segment lost 4 bases, leaving 6 bases of the junction unmatched. The CDR3 has 15 amino acids. CDR3: CASSSRTGPTGELFF. In nucleotides, the CDR3 is TGTGCCAGCAGCTCCCGGACAGGCCCCACCGGGGAGCTGTTTTTT.

The chain links TRBV5-1 to TRBJ1-3, with unresolved D. Germline V gene lookup returns CDR1 SGHRS and CDR2 YFSETQ. V lost 2 bases and J lost 0, with 18 bases in between. The CDR3 totals 18 residues. CDR3 protein: CASSLDSRAFFSGNTIYF. CDR3 nucleotides: TGCGCCAGCAGCTTAGACTCGCGGGCTTTTTTCTCTGGAAACACCATATATTTT. Full variable domain (remainder filled in from reference TRBV5-1 and TRBJ1-3): KAGVTQTPRYLIKTRGQQVTLSCSPISGHRSVSWYQQTPGQGLQFLFEYFSETQRNKGNFPGRFSGRQFSNSRSEMNVSTLELGDSALYLCASSLDSRAFFSGNTIYFGEGSWLTVV.

This chain connects TRBV18 to TRBJ2-7, with 8 positions matching TRBD1. J gave up 6 bases and V 2 bases, and 3 bases lay outside the gene matches. The CDR3 loop spans 13 amino acids. Germline-derived CDR1 and CDR2 are KGHSH and LQKENI. The CDR3 sequence: CASSPKTGAEQYF. The CDR3 DNA is TGTGCCAGCTCACCAAAGACAGGGGCCGAGCAGTACTTC.

This sequence joins TRBV7-2 and TRBJ2-1, with TRBD2 as a possible D gene (5 bases). Germline-derived CDR1 and CDR2 are SGHTA and FQGNSA. This CDR3 region has 16 residues. Trimming took 1 base from V and 0 from J, leaving 10 bases between them. CDR3 amino acids: CASSLVPGLSYNEQFF. The CDR3 DNA reads as TGTGCCAGCAGCTTAGTTCCCGGACTCTCCTACAATGAGCAGTTCTTC.

The chain joins TRBV28 to TRBJ1-4; tentatively, D is TRBD1 (6 bases). The CDR3 extends over 15 amino acids. Deletions cut 4 bases from V and 5 bases from J, with 14 bases between. Germline CDR1 MDHEN, CDR2 SYDVKM. The CDR3 protein is CASSSSGAGNEKLFF. The CDR3 DNA reads TGTGCCAGCAGTTCATCAGGGGCAGGAAATGAAAAACTGTTTTTT.

This clone showed up just a few times. The rearrangement uses TRBV27 and TRBJ1-4; 7 nucleotides line up with TRBD1. V gave up 0 bases and J gave up 10 bases; unmatched junction bases: 2. Germline CDR1 MNHEY, CDR2 SMNVEV (reference sequence). This CDR3 spans 13 amino acids. The CDR3 sequence is CASSLSPGGKLFF. The CDR3, as DNA: TGTGCCAGCAGTTTATCCCCAGGGGGAAAACTGTTTTTT.

V is TRBV6-6 and J is TRBJ2-1, with 8 bases aligning to TRBD2. The CDR3 spans 15 residues. In germline, CDR1 is MNHNY, CDR2 SVGAGI (reference sequence). Trimming at V came to 5 bases and at J to 1 base, leaving 4 bases not matched to a gene. CDR3 amino acids: CASSVAGQSYNEQFF. The CDR3 DNA follows: TGTGCCAGCAGTGTAGCGGGACAATCCTACAATGAGCAGTTCTTC.

The chain is built from TRBV27 and TRBJ2-2; tentatively, D is TRBD2 (6 bases). The CDR3 sequence is 15 residues long. The V gene's germline CDR1 is MNHEY and CDR2 SMNVEV (reference sequence). The V and J ends lost 3 bases and 6 bases respectively, with 14 bases between them. This CDR3 reads CASSLGTGPAGELFF. CDR3 coding DNA: TGTGCCAGCAGTTTGGGGACTGGGCCGGCCGGGGAGCTGTTTTTT.

The rearrangement links TRBV29-1 to TRBJ1-1; the D gene is possibly TRBD1 (5 bases). The V gene lost 7 bases and the J gene lost 5 bases, with 14 bases spanning the gap. Germline lookup yields CDR1 SQVTM and CDR2 ANQGSEA. The CDR3 runs 12 residues. The CDR3, as DNA: TGCAGCGGGGGGGAGGGTCGGACTGAAGCTTTCTTT. Translating gives CSGGEGRTEAFF.

In this sample, this clone turned up a few times. V gene TRBV9 combines with J gene TRBJ2-7; 9 positions agree with TRBD2. V dropped 4 bases and J dropped 7; count of bases not matched to a gene: 12. CDR1 SGDLS and CDR2 YYNGEE come from the germline V gene. The length of the CDR3 is 15 residues. CDR3 amino acids: CASSPQAGGISEQYF. The CDR3 coding sequence is TGTGCCAGCAGCCCCCAGGCGGGAGGGATCTCGGAGCAGTACTTC.

This chain joins TRBV14 and TRBJ2-2, with 8 bases identical to TRBD1. Trimming at V came to 4 bases and at J to 6 bases, leaving 10 bases not matched to a gene. Germline V gene data show CDR1 as SGHDN and CDR2 as FVKESK. This CDR3 has 16 amino acids. CDR3 region: CASSPRTGLNAGELFF. CDR3 nucleotides: TGTGCCAGCAGCCCCAGGACAGGGTTAAACGCCGGGGAGCTGTTTTTT. The complete variable domain, with remaining parts taken from reference TRBV14 and TRBJ2-2, reads EAGVTQFPSHSVIEKGQTVTLRCDPISGHDNLYWYRRVMGKEIKFLLHFVKESKQDESGMPNNRFLAERTGGTYSTLKVQPAELEDSGVYFCASSPRTGLNAGELFFGEGSRLTVL.

The gene calls are TRBV5-4 and TRBJ2-1; D possibly corresponds to TRBD1 (5 bases). CDR1 and CDR2 from the germline V gene are SGHNT and YYREEE (reference sequence). Trimming shortened V by 0 bases and J by 11 bases, and 9 bases separated the two germline ends. This CDR3 has 12 residues. CDR3 region: CASSLDRTQQFF. CDR3 DNA: TGTGCCAGCAGCTTGGACCGGACACAGCAGTTCTTC.

The chain employs TRBV19 and TRBJ2-5; TRBD2 might be the D (6 bases). Per germline, CDR1 LNHDA and CDR2 SQIVND (reference sequence). V lost 5 bases and J lost 1, with 8 bases in between. The CDR3 has 13 amino acids. The CDR3 spells CASSVAVQETQYF. CDR3 coding DNA: TGTGCCAGTAGTGTAGCGGTCCAAGAGACCCAGTACTTC.

J is TRBJ2-7 and V is TRBV11-3, with D maybe TRBD2 (6 bases). Germline values: CDR1 SGHNT, CDR2 YENEEA. CDR3 length equals 13 residues. V lost 1 base to trimming and J lost 6 bases, with 10 bases between them. Written as DNA, the CDR3 is TGTGCCAGCAGCTTAGCGGGAGCTGCCGAGCAGTACTTC. This codes for CASSLAGAAEQYF.

This clone has just one count. The chain links TRBV29-1 to TRBJ2-3; TRBD2 matches at 7 bases. CDR3 length: 14 amino acids. Germline CDR1 reads SQVTM; CDR2 reads ANQGSEA. V lost 5 bases to trimming and J lost 2 bases; unmatched junction nucleotides: 7. This CDR3 reads CSVREGPSTDTQYF. DNA for the CDR3: TGCAGCGTTAGGGAGGGGCCGTCCACAGATACGCAGTATTTT.

This clone came up once. This sequence joins TRBV6-5 and TRBJ2-1; 10 bases fit TRBD1. V shed 7 bases and J 13 bases; nucleotides not matched to a gene: 10. CDR1 MNHEY and CDR2 SVGAGI come from the germline V gene. CDR3 length: 13 residues. The CDR3 is CASKKGTGVGQFF. CDR3 in DNA: TGTGCCAGCAAAAAAGGGACAGGGGTAGGACAGTTCTTC.

The chain employs TRBV15 and TRBJ2-3, with unresolved D. V was shortened by 0 bases and J by 4 bases, with 8 bases between the two germline ends. Germline lookup yields CDR1 LNHNV and CDR2 YYDKDF (reference sequence). The CDR3 runs to 14 residues. The CDR3 protein is CATSRDKAADTQYF. CDR3 coding DNA: TGTGCCACCAGCAGAGATAAGGCGGCAGATACGCAGTATTTT.

The chain carries TRBV15 and TRBJ2-3; no clear D. CDR1 LNHNV and CDR2 YYDKDF come from the germline V gene (reference sequence). Trimming cost V 6 bases and J 3 bases, with 7 bases left between them. The CDR3 contains 12 residues. The CDR3 coding sequence is TGTGCCACCAGTACTGAAACAGATACGCAGTATTTT. Translating it yields CATSTETDTQYF.

The CDR3 DNA reads TGTGCCAGCACTCAACCGGGACTCTACACAGATACGCAGTATTTT. Its translation: CASTQPGLYTDTQYF. V is TRBV28 and J is TRBJ2-3; D possibly corresponds to TRBD2 (6 bases). V was shortened by 7 bases and J by 2 bases, with 16 bases between the two germline ends. Germline V gives CDR1 MDHEN, CDR2 SYDVKM. This CDR3 is built from 15 residues.

The chain employs TRBV19 and TRBJ1-5; 8 nucleotides match TRBD1. The CDR3 extends over 19 amino acids. Germline CDR1 reads LNHDA; CDR2 reads SQIVND (reference sequence). V trimming: 4 bases; J trimming: 10 bases; junction bases outside the gene matches: 24. The CDR3 reads CASSTGPVGTGYPEDPQHF. Here the CDR3 DNA reads TGTGCCAGTAGTACGGGCCCGGTCGGGACAGGATACCCGGAAGATCCCCAGCATTTT.

This clone occurred once. Here the CDR3 DNA reads TGCAGCGTGCGCCAGGGGGCTGGGGAGACCCAGTACTTC. Residues: CSVRQGAGETQYF. V and J are TRBV29-1 and TRBJ2-5; 8 positions match TRBD1. Trimming removed 6 bases from V and 5 bases from J; junction bases left unmatched: 8. The CDR3 has 13 amino acids. Germline assignment: CDR1 SQVTM and CDR2 ANQGSEA.

The chain links TRBV7-9 to TRBJ2-5; 12 nucleotides match TRBD2. Germline-derived CDR1 and CDR2 are SEHNR and FQNEAQ (reference sequence). The CDR3 is made up of 14 amino acids. J gave up 5 bases and V 3 bases, and 1 base lay outside the gene matches. The CDR3 protein is CASSFLAGGETQYF. DNA of the CDR3: TGTGCCAGCAGCTTTCTAGCGGGGGGGGAGACCCAGTACTTC.

The chain combines TRBV6-5 with TRBJ1-5, with 9 nucleotides matching TRBD1. The J segment lost 4 bases and the V segment lost 5 bases, leaving 6 bases of the junction unmatched. The CDR3 length is 15 residues. Germline V CDR1 and CDR2: MNHEY, SVGAGI. CDR3: CASSRDRASNQPQHF. The CDR3 DNA sequence: TGTGCCAGCAGTCGGGACAGGGCTTCAAATCAGCCCCAGCATTTT.

The rearrangement uses TRBV9 and TRBJ2-5; TRBD2 matches 7 bases. J lost 4 bases, V lost 4 bases, and 1 base had no gene match. Germline V CDR1 and CDR2: SGDLS, YYNGEE. The CDR3 has 12 residues. CDR3 protein: CASSTGGETQYF. DNA for the CDR3: TGTGCCAGCAGCACGGGAGGAGAGACCCAGTACTTC. Based on the CDR3 plus reference TRBV9 and TRBJ2-5, the full variable domain is DSGVTQTPKHLITATGQRVTLRCSPRSGDLSVYWYQQSLDQGLQFLIQYYNGEERAKGNILERFSAQQFPDLHSELNLSSLELGDSALYFCASSTGGETQYFGPGTRLLVL.

The V call is TRBV7-6, the J call TRBJ1-2, with TRBD1 identical over 7 bases. V trimming: 5 bases; J trimming: 4 bases; junction bases outside the gene matches: 7. Looked up from germline, CDR1 is SGHVS and CDR2 is FNYEAQ. The CDR3 totals 14 residues. CDR3 nucleotides: TGTGCCAGCAGCCTCACAGGGGTCGGCTATGGCTACACCTTC. Its protein is CASSLTGVGYGYTF.